This T cell receptor beta chain was sequenced during a study of T cells in Graves' hyperthyroidism and ophthalmopathy. This clonotype has more than one count but fewer than ten. V lost 2 bases to trimming and J lost 2 bases, with 14 bases between them. This CDR3 has 15 amino acids. CDR1 and CDR2 from the germline V gene are GTSNPN and SVGIG (reference sequence). Amplification of TCR beta CDR3 regions was performed using RNA transcripts as template. First-round RT-PCR with HTBI primers amplified the TCR CDR3 region. Using its own MiXCR run on the multiplex PCR reads, TCRdb lists one record per CDR3 protein. Among roughly 700,000 distinct CDR3 sequences, roughly 17% were seen once, and the ten largest hold about a sixth.

Sequenced material: blood. The rearrangement uses TRBV30 and TRBJ2-3; possible D gene TRBD2, 5 bases. This receptor was taken from a man aged 45 to 65 with Graves' hyperthyroidism. This CDR3 is CAWSRRGLPTDTQYF. CDR3 sequence (DNA): TGTGCCTGGAGTCGGAGAGGACTTCCCACAGATACGCAGTATTTT.